These 27 T cell receptor beta chains came from one sample sequenced in a study of T cells after posttransplantation cyclophosphamide (dated by TCRdb to the mid-2010s). The library relied on the immunoSEQ multiplex PCR assay. The immuneACCESS repertoire file appears here via TCRdb, limited to in-frame rearrangements. These files lack a portion of the clones; in checked studies, under half of the deficit traces to unresolved V genes, and the cause of the others is not known. The sample records some 10,000 clones, about nine tenths of which are singletons. The ten most abundant clones make up 27% of the sample. The treatment or condition label here, explained by the study, means: high-dose cyclophosphamide on days +3 and +4 as single-agent GVHD prophylaxis. PTCy patients received busulfan and fludarabine conditioning, a related or unrelated marrow graft, and cyclophosphamide on days +3 and +4. The specimen comprised CD4+ T cells sorted from PBMCs, sampled after allogeneic stem cell transplant with posttransplant cyclophosphamide. The receptors were gathered from a male patient aged 25-45 years who received an allogeneic stem cell transplant from a related donor, was CMV-positive, and had acute GVHD only. Because of the transplant, the T cells may be the graft donor's rather than the patient's own.

The chain joins TRBV5-5 to TRBJ2-3; 7 bases map to TRBD1. After removal of 4 bases from V and 2 bases from J, the junction contained 4 bases not matched to a gene. This CDR3 region has 14 residues. The V gene's germline CDR1 is SGHKS and CDR2 YYEKEE (reference sequence). In DNA, the CDR3 is TGTGCCAGCAGCACTGGGACAGCCACAGATACGCAGTATTTT. Protein: CASSTGTATDTQYF.

The V gene is TRBV27, the J gene TRBJ2-5; TRBD1 agrees at 7 bases. There are 13 residues in the CDR3. V dropped 2 bases and J dropped 8; count of bases not matched to a gene: 5. Per the germline V gene, CDR1 is MNHEY and CDR2 is SMNVEV (reference sequence). The DNA for the CDR3 is TGTGCCAGCAGTTTAACAGGGGTCGCCACCCAGTACTTC. It codes for CASSLTGVATQYF.

The J gene is TRBJ2-7, the V gene TRBV28, with a weak D call TRBD1 (6 bases). The germline V gene has CDR1 MDHEN and CDR2 SYDVKM. CDR3 size: 15 residues. V was trimmed by 4 bases and J by 2 bases, leaving 15 bases between them. CDR3 DNA: TGTGCCAGCAGTTCCACATCGACAGGCACCTACGAGCAGTACTTC. Translating it yields CASSSTSTGTYEQYF.

In the case of this clone: A junction boundary mismatches the germline segment, possibly from a read error. This chain joins TRBV19 and TRBJ1-4, with D uncertain. Germline-derived CDR1 and CDR2 are LNHDA and SQIVND (reference sequence). This CDR3 is built from 11 residues. CDR3: CASSANEKLFF. The CDR3 DNA sequence: TGTGCCAGTAGTGCTAACGAAAAACTGTTTTTT.

The J gene is TRBJ1-5, the V gene TRBV6-5; D possibly corresponds to TRBD1 (5 bases). Germline lookup yields CDR1 MNHEY and CDR2 SVGAGI. The CDR3 extends over 14 amino acids. Deletions cut 5 bases from V and 6 bases from J, with 14 bases between. This chain's CDR3 is CASSELRGGQPQHF. The CDR3 coding sequence is TGTGCCAGCAGTGAGCTCCGGGGGGGTCAGCCCCAGCATTTT.

The J gene is TRBJ1-4, the V gene TRBV7-2; TRBD1 is a possible D gene (6 bases). The V end lost 3 bases, the J end lost 3 bases, and 8 bases lay between the germline ends. In germline, CDR1 is SGHTA, CDR2 FQGNSA. This CDR3 comprises 14 residues. CDR3 DNA: TGTGCCAGCAGCTTCAGGGGCTCTAATGAAAAACTGTTTTTT. This translates into CASSFRGSNEKLFF.

The rearrangement joins TRBV2 to TRBJ1-6, with D maybe TRBD1 (6 bases). The CDR3 sequence is 16 residues long. The germline CDR1 and CDR2 sequences are SNHLY and FYNNEI. Trimming cost V 2 bases and J 7 bases, with 15 bases left between them. The CDR3 DNA sequence: TGTGCCAGCAGTGAACCCGGACAGTATCCGAATTCACCCCTCCACTTT. Its protein is CASSEPGQYPNSPLHF.

The CDR3 DNA reads TGTGCCAGCAGGAGCGACAGAAGCAATCAGCCCCAGCATTTT. Protein: CASRSDRSNQPQHF. The chain joins TRBV6-5 to TRBJ1-5, with D perhaps TRBD1 (5 bases). The ends were cut back, 6 bases at V and 1 base at J, with 10 bases in the middle. Looked up from germline, CDR1 is MNHEY and CDR2 is SVGAGI. The CDR3 length is 14 residues.

The V and J genes are TRBV6-6 and TRBJ2-7, with a possible D match to TRBD2 (7 bases). The ends were cut back, 2 bases at V and 2 bases at J, with 10 bases in the middle. The CDR3 is made up of 14 amino acids. Per germline, CDR1 MNHNY and CDR2 SVGAGI (reference sequence). The CDR3 coding sequence is TGTGCCAGCAGTTACACGGGGGGCCCCTACGAGCAGTACTTC. Encoded protein: CASSYTGGPYEQYF.

The rearrangement joins TRBV5-1 to TRBJ2-3; 7 nucleotides line up with TRBD2. CDR1 and CDR2 (germline): SGHRS, YFSETQ. CDR3 size: 14 residues. The V segment lost 7 bases and the J segment 6 bases; nucleotides outside the gene matches: 11. The CDR3 DNA reads TGCGCCAGCCGGGATGGGAGGGGTGGTGATACGCAGTATTTT. Amino acids: CASRDGRGGDTQYF. The whole variable domain, filled in from reference TRBV5-1 and TRBJ2-3, reads KAGVTQTPRYLIKTRGQQVTLSCSPISGHRSVSWYQQTPGQGLQFLFEYFSETQRNKGNFPGRFSGRQFSNSRSEMNVSTLELGDSALYLCASRDGRGGDTQYFGPGTRLTVL.

In regard to this clone: At one boundary the junction diverges from the germline segment, which might be a read error. The rearrangement links TRBV18 to TRBJ1-1; TRBD1 aligns across 9 bases. This CDR3 comprises 14 residues. Germline-derived CDR1 and CDR2 are KGHSH and LQKENI. This CDR3 is CASSPQGASSRAFF. The CDR3 DNA is TGTGCCAGCTCCCCACAGGGGGCCTCGTCGAGGGCTTTCTTT.

The gene calls are TRBV6-4 and TRBJ2-3; D may be TRBD1 (6 bases). The germline CDR1 and CDR2 sequences are MRHNA and SNTAGT. The CDR3 is 16 residues long. The V gene lost 4 bases and the J gene lost 0 bases, with 14 bases spanning the gap. CDR3 residues: CASSVQGTTSTDTQYF. The CDR3, as DNA: TGTGCCAGCAGTGTACAGGGTACTACTAGCACAGATACGCAGTATTTT.

The V gene is TRBV29-1, the J gene TRBJ1-2; 8 bases map to TRBD1. The germline V gene encodes CDR1 SQVTM and CDR2 ANQGSEA. V shed 4 bases, J shed 7 bases, and the junction held 23 bases outside the gene matches. CDR3 length: 18 residues. Here the CDR3 reads CSVAGMAGGGKISSGYTF. Written as DNA, the CDR3 is TGCAGCGTTGCAGGGATGGCAGGGGGCGGAAAAATCTCGAGTGGCTACACCTTC.

The chain carries TRBV20-1 and TRBJ1-1; D call uncertain. The CDR3 covers 11 residues. Trimming took off 3 bases at V and 10 bases at J, with 12 bases between the two ends. Germline V gene data show CDR1 as DFQATT and CDR2 as SNEGSKA (reference sequence). The CDR3 region has the DNA TGCAGTGCTAGTCTAGGGAGCCCAGCTTTCTTT. It encodes CSASLGSPAFF.

The chain is built from TRBV18 and TRBJ2-3, with D hard to call. CDR3 size: 13 residues. Trimming removed 5 bases at V and 2 bases at J, with 8 bases between. Looked up from germline, CDR1 is KGHSH and CDR2 is LQKENI. The DNA of the CDR3 is TGTGCCAGCTCAGCCAGTGCCACAGATACGCAGTATTTT. Its translation: CASSASATDTQYF.

The CDR3 bases are TGCAGCGTTGGGGGGAGGGCAAGCACTGAAGCTTTCTTT. Translation: CSVGGRASTEAFF. This rearrangement joins TRBV29-1 to TRBJ1-1; weak D call: TRBD1 (5 bases). CDR1 SQVTM and CDR2 ANQGSEA come from the germline V gene. V dropped 4 bases and J dropped 4 bases, with 13 bases sitting between them. This CDR3 spans 13 amino acids.

In its sample, this clone was seen once. V usage is TRBV14 and J usage is TRBJ1-1; no firm D call. The CDR3 is made up of 15 amino acids. Germline values: CDR1 SGHDN, CDR2 FVKESK. The V gene lost 2 bases and the J gene lost 2 bases, with 12 bases spanning the gap. This chain's CDR3 is CASSQLGSRNTEAFF. The CDR3 DNA reads as TGTGCCAGCAGCCAACTAGGGAGTCGTAACACTGAAGCTTTCTTT.

As concerns this clone: At one end the junction does not follow the germline gene, possibly because of a read error. The V gene is TRBV10-3, the J gene TRBJ2-7; TRBD1 agrees at 9 bases. This CDR3 contains 16 residues. Germline assignment: CDR1 ENHRY and CDR2 SYGVKD. The CDR3, as DNA: TGTGCCAGCAGTGAAGCGATGGGACAGGGATCCCACGAGCAGTACTTC. This codes for CASSEAMGQGSHEQYF.

The gene calls are TRBV6-5 and TRBJ2-2, with D uncertain. The CDR3 is 14 residues long. CDR1 is MNHEY, CDR2 SVGAGI, per germline. The V end lost 4 bases, the J end lost 0 bases, and 6 bases lay between the germline ends. CDR3 loop: CASSSTPNTGELFF. The DNA of the CDR3 is TGTGCCAGCAGTTCGACACCGAACACCGGGGAGCTGTTTTTT.

The gene calls are TRBV10-3 and TRBJ1-6; D is ambiguous. This CDR3 contains 14 residues. Germline-derived CDR1 and CDR2 are ENHRY and SYGVKD. V was cut by 6 bases and J by 8 bases, with 14 bases left in between. CDR3 sequence (DNA): TGTGCCATCAGAGCGGGGATGGGTGATTCACCCCTCCACTTT. This gives the protein CAIRAGMGDSPLHF.

The V and J genes are TRBV18 and TRBJ2-7; D ambiguous. The CDR3 runs 15 residues. The V end lost 3 bases, the J end lost 3 bases, and 15 bases lay between the germline ends. CDR1 is KGHSH, CDR2 LQKENI, per germline. In nucleotides, the CDR3 is TGTGCCAGCTCACCTTCCAACGGCGGCAGCTACGAGCAGTACTTC. Its translation is CASSPSNGGSYEQYF.

This clone was counted a single time. The V and J genes are TRBV27 and TRBJ2-7; D possibly corresponds to TRBD1 (5 bases). Germline V gene lookup returns CDR1 MNHEY and CDR2 SMNVEV (reference sequence). The CDR3 contains 17 residues. Trimming removed 2 bases from V and 8 bases from J, with 25 bases in between. As DNA, the CDR3 is TGTGCCAGCAGTTTAAGGCCCGGCAGGGCGCTAACTACGAAGCAGTACTTC. As protein: CASSLRPGRALTTKQYF.

This clone was detected only once. The CDR3 DNA sequence: TGCGCCAGCAGCTCAGGGGACAGGGTAAACACTGAAGCTTTCTTT. Its translation is CASSSGDRVNTEAFF. The chain carries TRBV5-1 and TRBJ1-1; 9 nucleotides match TRBD1. This CDR3 has 15 amino acids. CDR1 and CDR2 (germline): SGHRS, YFSETQ. The V gene end was trimmed by 3 bases and the J gene end by 2 bases; junction bases not matched to a gene: 5. Combining the CDR3 with reference TRBV5-1 and TRBJ1-1 gives the whole variable domain KAGVTQTPRYLIKTRGQQVTLSCSPISGHRSVSWYQQTPGQGLQFLFEYFSETQRNKGNFPGRFSGRQFSNSRSEMNVSTLELGDSALYLCASSSGDRVNTEAFFGQGTRLTVV.

The chain couples TRBV30 to TRBJ2-7, with D uncertain. The V gene lost 0 bases and the J gene lost 2 bases, with 8 bases spanning the gap. The CDR3 sequence is 13 residues long. Germline CDR1 reads GTSNPN; CDR2 reads SVGIG (reference sequence). The CDR3 nucleotides are TGTGCCTGGAGTGTAAGCCTAGCCTACGAGCAGTACTTC. This codes for CAWSVSLAYEQYF.

The gene calls are TRBV5-5 and TRBJ1-4, with TRBD1 matching over 8 bases. The CDR3 contains 15 residues. Looked up from germline, CDR1 is SGHKS and CDR2 is YYEKEE (reference sequence). V trimming: 4 bases; J trimming: 3 bases; junction bases outside the gene matches: 5. The DNA for the CDR3 is TGTGCCAGCAGCGGGGGGACAGGACCTAATGAAAAACTGTTTTTT. It yields the protein CASSGGTGPNEKLFF.

The V gene is TRBV2, the J gene TRBJ1-2; D is undetermined. CDR1 and CDR2 (germline): SNHLY, FYNNEI. The CDR3 is 11 residues long. V was cut by 4 bases and J by 9 bases, with 9 bases left in between. CDR3 amino acids: CASSVEGRYTF. In nucleotides, the CDR3 is TGTGCCAGCAGTGTGGAGGGTCGCTACACCTTC.

The chain links TRBV5-4 to TRBJ1-5, with D perhaps matching TRBD1 (5 bases). The V end lost 2 bases, the J end lost 7 bases, and 10 bases lay between the germline ends. There are 13 residues in the CDR3. Germline assignment: CDR1 SGHNT and CDR2 YYREEE (reference sequence). The CDR3 reads CASSFGGGQPQHF. The CDR3 DNA sequence: TGTGCCAGCAGCTTCGGGGGAGGGCAGCCCCAGCATTTT. Drawing the rest from reference TRBV5-4 and TRBJ1-5, the complete variable domain is ETGVTQSPTHLIKTRGQQVTLRCSSQSGHNTVSWYQQALGQGPQFIFQYYREEENGRGNFPPRFSGLQFPNYSSELNVNALELDDSALYLCASSFGGGQPQHFGDGTRLSIL.